This TCR beta chain was recorded in a study of CD8 T cells in ankylosing spondylitis. In its sample, this clonotype was seen a few times. Its specificity is unknown. Findings and limits, study-wide: A TCR beta motif of several highly homologous variants seemed to mark ankylosing spondylitis blood. Disease-linked clones had a CD8+ phenotype and relatively low frequency in peripheral blood.

V gave up 1 base and J gave up 5 bases; unmatched junction bases: 5. The CDR3 is made up of 15 amino acids. In germline, CDR1 is LGHNA, CDR2 YSLEER. Using quantitative 5'-RACE with molecular barcodes, the authors made TCR beta libraries. TCRdb redid the calling of the 5' RACE reads with MiXCR, one entry per CDR3 protein. This table has more than 60,000 distinct CDR3 sequences, more than 5.5% appearing once. The TCR originated in a male donor with ankylosing spondylitis. The V and J genes are TRBV4-3 and TRBJ1-5, with 7 bases aligning to TRBD1. The sequenced sample was synovial fluid, either unsorted or a sorted T cell fraction (not recorded which). The CDR3 protein is CASSQGGGRHQPQHF. CDR3 sequence (DNA): TGCGCCAGCAGCCAAGGAGGGGGCAGGCATCAGCCCCAGCATTTT.